This entry describes one T cell receptor (beta chain). Its matching antigen is unknown. The CDR3 sequence is 14 residues long. Trimming took 0 bases from V and 2 from J, leaving 7 bases between them. Germline loops: CDR1 KGHSY, CDR2 FQNENV. TCRdb keeps only in-frame clones here, not all; method: immunoSEQ multiplex PCR. This sample carries tens of thousands of clones, roughly 91% of them seen once, and the ten largest clones take about 2.3%. These data come from a study of T cell clonotyping in hematopoietic cell transplantation. Points from the study as a whole: At the given depth, recipient repertoires were over 97% de novo clonotypes. Recipient TCR diversity dropped after transplant; expanded clonotypes rose from day 30 to 180.

The sample's time point: recipient sample about 28 days before transplant, after cytoreduction. Recipients were bled about 28 days pretransplant and at posttransplant days 30, 100, 180. V is TRBV16 and J is TRBJ1-2, with a weak D call TRBD1 (5 bases). The TCR was taken from a man aged 50-60 years with acute myeloid leukemia. Some clones in this sample may be carry-over from other donors' samples. Sequenced here: peripheral blood mononuclear cells, sampled before stem cell transplant. The CDR3 spells CASSQSRGNYGYTF. The CDR3 DNA is TGTGCCAGCAGCCAATCGCGGGGGAACTATGGCTACACCTTC.